Listed below are T cell receptor beta chains from one sample, sequenced in a study of blood T cell repertoires in COVID-19. Libraries were prepared by immunoSEQ multiplex PCR; TCRdb keeps only in-frame clonotypes and omits some of them. The data show fewer than 350,000 clones, with 81% seen just once and about 2.9% held by the top ten. Sample: peripheral blood. These receptors came from a woman aged 55-70 years with active or convalescent COVID-19. Each CDR3 is given with its conserved first and last residue. The order of the fields is V gene, J gene, D gene, clone size, CDR3 DNA, CDR3 protein. D genes are given only for firm matches. Rows may omit the clone size; those that give it use once, few, many or a size class.

TRBV10-3	TRBJ2-7	.	.	TGTGCCACAGGAGACAGTGGGAACTACGAGCAGTACTTC	CATGDSGNYEQYF
TRBV4-3	TRBJ2-1	TRBD2	.	TGCGCCAGCAGCCAAGAATTCGGGACTAGCGGGGCCTACAATGAGCAGTTCTTC	CASSQEFGTSGAYNEQFF
TRBV21-1	TRBJ1-1	.	.	TGTGCCAGCAGCATCTCGGAGGGGCCGGGACAGGGTCAACCCAGGACTGAAGCTTTCTTT	CASSISEGPGQGQPRTEAFF
TRBV15	TRBJ1-4	.	.	TGTGCCACCAGCAGAGTGGTGGGGCCTAATGAAAAACTGTTTTTT	CATSRVVGPNEKLFF
TRBV18	TRBJ2-5	.	.	TGTGCCAGCTCACCACCGGAGGTGGAGACCCAGTACTTC	CASSPPEVETQYF
TRBV10-3	TRBJ2-1	TRBD2	once	TGTGCCATCAGTGCCCCGGGACTAGCGGCCTACAATGAGCAGTTCTTC	CAISAPGLAAYNEQFF
TRBV7-9	TRBJ1-5	.	.	TGTGCCAGCAGCTTAGGGGACTCCCCCCAGCATTTT	CASSLGDSPQHF
TRBV15	TRBJ2-1	TRBD1	.	TGTGCCACCAGTACGGACATTTTAAGGACAGGGGTCAATGAGCAGTTCTTC	CATSTDILRTGVNEQFF
TRBV29-1	TRBJ1-2	TRBD1	.	TGCAGCGGACGGGACAGCAGCCTTTATGGCTACACCTTC	CSGRDSSLYGYTF
TRBV5-1	TRBJ1-2	.	.	TGCGCCAGCAGCTTGGAACAGGGATTGGGCTACACCTTC	CASSLEQGLGYTF
TRBV7-8	TRBJ1-1	TRBD1	.	TGTGCCAGCAGCCCACCGGACAGGACCCTTGTAGCTTTCTTT	CASSPPDRTLVAFF
TRBV2	TRBJ2-1	.	few	TGTGCCAGCAGTGAAGCGCGACATACAGACAATGAGCAGTTCTTC	CASSEARHTDNEQFF
TRBV4-2	TRBJ1-3	.	.	TGTGCCAGCAGCCAAGATGAGCAGGCTGTCCTGAGCTCTGGAAACACCATATATTTT	CASSQDEQAVLSSGNTIYF
TRBV24-1	TRBJ1-5	TRBD1	.	TGTGCCACCGGGGACAGTACATATAGCAATCAGCCCCAGCATTTT	CATGDSTYSNQPQHF
TRBV12-5	TRBJ2-2	.	.	TGTGCTAGTGGAGAAGCGGGTATCCCCGGGGAGCTGTTTTTT	CASGEAGIPGELFF
TRBV18	TRBJ1-1	.	.	TGTGCCAGCTCACCTACGGGTCAGAACACTGAAGCTTTCTTT	CASSPTGQNTEAFF
TRBV29-1	TRBJ1-1	TRBD1	few	TGCAGCGTTAATCCGACACTCGACAGGGGGGAAGCTTTCTTT	CSVNPTLDRGEAFF
TRBV11-3	TRBJ1-3	.	.	TGTGCCAGCAGCGGACACTCTGGAAACACCATATATTTT	CASSGHSGNTIYF
TRBV18	TRBJ1-1	TRBD1	.	TGTGCCAGCTCCGCTAATGACAGGGGGTTCGCTTTCTTT	CASSANDRGFAFF
TRBV10-2	TRBJ2-3	.	.	TGCGCCAGCAGGGCTGAAAAGCGGATAACAGATACGCAGTATTTT	CASRAEKRITDTQYF
TRBV20-1	TRBJ2-7	.	.	TGCAGTGCTAGTGAGGGAGGCTACGAGCAGTACTTC	CSASEGGYEQYF
TRBV29-1	TRBJ1-2	TRBD1	.	TGCAGCGTTGCCCGGGACAGCTATGGCTACACCTTC	CSVARDSYGYTF
TRBV10-3	TRBJ2-7	.	once	TGTGCCATCAGTGATGGGGGGTCCACCTACGAGCAGTACTTC	CAISDGGSTYEQYF